This T cell receptor beta chain was captured in a study of lymphopenia after photon versus proton radiotherapy. This clone has just one count. Libraries were prepared by immunoSEQ multiplex PCR; TCRdb keeps only in-frame clonotypes and omits some of them. The table includes about 55,000 clones, approximately 84% detected once. The material was peripheral blood, obtained from a patient treated with proton-based radiotherapy. The sequence was collected from a man in his sixties with pancreatic cancer.

In DNA form, the CDR3 reads TGTGCCAGCAGCTTTTTGGGACTAGCAAACGAGCAGTACTTC. Translated: CASSFLGLANEQYF. This chain joins TRBV13 and TRBJ2-7; TRBD2 matches at 9 bases. Germline CDR1 is PRHDT and CDR2 is FYEKMQ (reference sequence). CDR3 length equals 14 residues. V dropped 3 bases and J dropped 5; count of bases not matched to a gene: 5. The whole variable domain, filled in from reference TRBV13 and TRBJ2-7, reads AAGVIQSPRHLIKEKRETATLKCYPIPRHDTVYWYQQGPGQDPQFLISFYEKMQSDKGSIPDRFSAQQFSDYHSELNMSSLELGDSALYFCASSFLGLANEQYFGPGTRLTVT.